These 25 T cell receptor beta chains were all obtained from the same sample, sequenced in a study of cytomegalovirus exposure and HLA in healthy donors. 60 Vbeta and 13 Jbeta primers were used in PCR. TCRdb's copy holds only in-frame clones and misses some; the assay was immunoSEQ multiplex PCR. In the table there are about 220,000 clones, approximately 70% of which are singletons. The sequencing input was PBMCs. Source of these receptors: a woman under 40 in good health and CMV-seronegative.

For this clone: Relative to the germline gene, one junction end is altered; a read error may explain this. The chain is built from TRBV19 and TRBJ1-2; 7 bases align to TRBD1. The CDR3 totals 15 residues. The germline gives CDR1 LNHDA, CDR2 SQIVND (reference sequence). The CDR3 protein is CASSIEPTGTYGYTF. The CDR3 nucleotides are TGTGCCAGCAGTATAGAACCGACAGGGACCTATGGCTACACCTTC.

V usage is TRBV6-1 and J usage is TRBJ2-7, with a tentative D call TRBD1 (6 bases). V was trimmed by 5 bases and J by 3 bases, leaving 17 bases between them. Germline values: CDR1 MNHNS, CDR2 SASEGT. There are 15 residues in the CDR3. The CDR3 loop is CASSFGQTLIYEQYF. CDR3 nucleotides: TGTGCCAGCAGTTTTGGACAGACTCTCATCTACGAGCAGTACTTC.

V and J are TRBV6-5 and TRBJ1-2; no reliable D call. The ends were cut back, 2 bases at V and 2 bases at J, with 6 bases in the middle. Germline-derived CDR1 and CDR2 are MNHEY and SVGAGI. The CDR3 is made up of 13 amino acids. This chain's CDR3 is CASSYAGNYGYTF. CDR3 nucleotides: TGTGCCAGCAGTTACGCGGGGAACTATGGCTACACCTTC.

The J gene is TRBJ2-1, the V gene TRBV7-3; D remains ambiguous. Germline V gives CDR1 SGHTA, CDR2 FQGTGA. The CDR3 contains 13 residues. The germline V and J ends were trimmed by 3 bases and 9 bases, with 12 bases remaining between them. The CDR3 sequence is CASSLTAGIEQFF. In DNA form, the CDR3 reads TGTGCCAGCAGCTTGACGGCAGGTATTGAGCAGTTCTTC.

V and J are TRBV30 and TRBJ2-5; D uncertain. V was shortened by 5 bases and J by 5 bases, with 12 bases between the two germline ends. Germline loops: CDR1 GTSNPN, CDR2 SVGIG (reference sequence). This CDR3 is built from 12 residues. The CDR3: CAWDPGSETQYF. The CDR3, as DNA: TGTGCCTGGGACCCGGGTTCGGAGACCCAGTACTTC.

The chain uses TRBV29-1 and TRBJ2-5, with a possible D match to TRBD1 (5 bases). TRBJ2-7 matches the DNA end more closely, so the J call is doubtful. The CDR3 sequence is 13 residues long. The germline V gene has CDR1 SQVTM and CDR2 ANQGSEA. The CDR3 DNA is TGCAGCGCCACCAGCCGACAGCACTACGAGCAGTACTTC. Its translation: CSATSRQHYEQYF.

CDR3: CAISEGQGKSPYGYTF. Here the CDR3 DNA reads TGTGCCATCAGTGAAGGGCAGGGGAAATCCCCCTATGGCTACACCTTC. This chain uses TRBV10-3 with TRBJ1-2; D may be TRBD1 (6 bases). This CDR3 is 16 amino acids long. V dropped 3 bases and J dropped 4 bases, with 18 bases sitting between them. Germline-derived CDR1 and CDR2 are ENHRY and SYGVKD.

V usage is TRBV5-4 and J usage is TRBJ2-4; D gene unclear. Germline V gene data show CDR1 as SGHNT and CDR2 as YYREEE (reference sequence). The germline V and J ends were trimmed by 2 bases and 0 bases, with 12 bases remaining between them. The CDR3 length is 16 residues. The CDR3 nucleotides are TGTGCCAGCAGCTTAAGGCGGAATCTAGCCAAAAACATTCAGTACTTC. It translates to CASSLRRNLAKNIQYF. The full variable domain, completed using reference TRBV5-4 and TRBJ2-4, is ETGVTQSPTHLIKTRGQQVTLRCSSQSGHNTVSWYQQALGQGPQFIFQYYREEENGRGNFPPRFSGLQFPNYSSELNVNALELDDSALYLCASSLRRNLAKNIQYFGAGTRLSVL.

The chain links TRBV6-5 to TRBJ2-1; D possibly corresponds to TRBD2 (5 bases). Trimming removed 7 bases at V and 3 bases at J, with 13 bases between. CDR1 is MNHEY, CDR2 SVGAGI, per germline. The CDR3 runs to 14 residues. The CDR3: CASKKTDYYNEQFF. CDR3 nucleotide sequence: TGTGCCAGCAAAAAAACAGACTACTACAATGAGCAGTTCTTC.

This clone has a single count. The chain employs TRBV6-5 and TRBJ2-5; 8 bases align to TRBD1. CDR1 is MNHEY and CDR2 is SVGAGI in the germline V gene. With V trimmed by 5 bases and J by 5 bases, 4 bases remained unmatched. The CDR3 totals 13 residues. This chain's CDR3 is CASSLRQGETQYF. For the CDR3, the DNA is TGTGCCAGCAGTCTCCGACAGGGGGAGACCCAGTACTTC.

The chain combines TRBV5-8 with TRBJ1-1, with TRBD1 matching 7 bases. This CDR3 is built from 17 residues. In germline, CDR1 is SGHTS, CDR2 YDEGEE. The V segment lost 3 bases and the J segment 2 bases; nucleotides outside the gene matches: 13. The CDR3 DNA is TGTGCCAGCAGCTCCGCCGACAGGGTAAGCCTAAACACTGAAGCTTTCTTT. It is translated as CASSSADRVSLNTEAFF.

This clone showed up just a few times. The CDR3 reads CASSGAPGTEAFF. The CDR3 DNA is TGTGCCAGCAGTGGGGCGCCAGGCACTGAAGCTTTCTTT. The V call is TRBV6-4, the J call TRBJ1-1; D call uncertain. The CDR3 loop spans 13 amino acids. Germline assignment: CDR1 MRHNA and CDR2 SNTAGT. V was trimmed by 4 bases and J by 4 bases, leaving 10 bases between them.

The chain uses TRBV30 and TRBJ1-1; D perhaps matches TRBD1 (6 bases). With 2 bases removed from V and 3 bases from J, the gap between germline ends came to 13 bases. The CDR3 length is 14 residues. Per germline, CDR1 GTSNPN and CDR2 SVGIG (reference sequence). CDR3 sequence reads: CAWSLQGKYTEAFF. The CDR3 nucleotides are TGTGCCTGGAGTCTGCAGGGGAAGTACACTGAAGCTTTCTTT.

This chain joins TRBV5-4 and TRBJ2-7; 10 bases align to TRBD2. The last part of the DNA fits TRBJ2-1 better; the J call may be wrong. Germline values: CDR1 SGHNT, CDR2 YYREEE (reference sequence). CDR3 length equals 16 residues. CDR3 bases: TGTGCCAGCAGCTTACCTAGCGGGAGTTCGTACAATGAGCAGTTCTTC. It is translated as CASSLPSGSSYNEQFF.

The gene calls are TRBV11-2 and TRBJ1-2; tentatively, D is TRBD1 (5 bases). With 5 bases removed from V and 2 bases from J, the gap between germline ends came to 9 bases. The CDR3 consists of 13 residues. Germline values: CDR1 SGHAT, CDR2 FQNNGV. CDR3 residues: CASSQNRNYGYTF. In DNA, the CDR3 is TGTGCCAGCAGCCAGAACAGGAACTATGGCTACACCTTC.

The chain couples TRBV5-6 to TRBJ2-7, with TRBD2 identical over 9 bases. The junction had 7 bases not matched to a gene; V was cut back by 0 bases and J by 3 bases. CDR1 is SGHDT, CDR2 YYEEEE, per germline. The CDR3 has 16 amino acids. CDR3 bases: TGTGCCAGCAGCTTGGAGGGTACTAGCGGGCTCTACGAGCAGTACTTC. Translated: CASSLEGTSGLYEQYF.

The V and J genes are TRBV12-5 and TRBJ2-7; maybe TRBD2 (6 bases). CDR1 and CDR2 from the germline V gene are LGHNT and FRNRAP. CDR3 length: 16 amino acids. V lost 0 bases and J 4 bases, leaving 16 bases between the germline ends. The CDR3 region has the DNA TGTGCTAGTGGTTTGGTACTCTTCGTTGGGGGGTACGAGCAGTACTTC. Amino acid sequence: CASGLVLFVGGYEQYF. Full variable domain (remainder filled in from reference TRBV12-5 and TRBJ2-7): DARVTQTPRHKVTEMGQEVTMRCQPILGHNTVFWYRQTMMQGLELLAYFRNRAPLDDSGMPKDRFSAEMPDATLATLKIQPSEPRDSAVYFCASGLVLFVGGYEQYFGPGTRLTVT.

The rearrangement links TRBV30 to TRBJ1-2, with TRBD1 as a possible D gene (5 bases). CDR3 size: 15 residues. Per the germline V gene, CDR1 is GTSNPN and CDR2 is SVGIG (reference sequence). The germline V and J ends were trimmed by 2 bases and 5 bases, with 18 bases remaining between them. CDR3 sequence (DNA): TGTGCCTGGAGTCCACCCTCCGGGGGGGTTTATGGCTACACCTTC. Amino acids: CAWSPPSGGVYGYTF.

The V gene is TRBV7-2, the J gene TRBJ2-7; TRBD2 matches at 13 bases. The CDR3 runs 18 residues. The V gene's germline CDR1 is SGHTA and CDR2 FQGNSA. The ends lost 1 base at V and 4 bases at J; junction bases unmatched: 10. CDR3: CASSLGTSGRTVFYEQYF. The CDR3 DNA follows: TGTGCCAGCAGCTTAGGGACTAGCGGGAGAACCGTATTTTACGAGCAGTACTTC.

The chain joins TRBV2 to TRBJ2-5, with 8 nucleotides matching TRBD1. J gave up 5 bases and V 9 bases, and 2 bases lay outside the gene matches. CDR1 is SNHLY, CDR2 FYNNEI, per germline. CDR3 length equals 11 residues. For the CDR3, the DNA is TGTGCCAGACAGGGGGGCGAGACCCAGTACTTC. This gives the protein CARQGGETQYF.

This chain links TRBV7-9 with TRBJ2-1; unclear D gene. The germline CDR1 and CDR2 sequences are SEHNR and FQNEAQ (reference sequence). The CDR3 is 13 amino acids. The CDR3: CSGISASYNEQFF. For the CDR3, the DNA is TGTTCCGGTATAAGCGCCTCCTACAATGAGCAGTTCTTC.

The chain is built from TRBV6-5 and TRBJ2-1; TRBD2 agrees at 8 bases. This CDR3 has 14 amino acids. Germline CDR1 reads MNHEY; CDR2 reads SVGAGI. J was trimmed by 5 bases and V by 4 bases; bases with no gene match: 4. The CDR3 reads CASSSTGGNNEQFF. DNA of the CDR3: TGTGCCAGCAGTTCGACGGGAGGGAACAATGAGCAGTTCTTC.

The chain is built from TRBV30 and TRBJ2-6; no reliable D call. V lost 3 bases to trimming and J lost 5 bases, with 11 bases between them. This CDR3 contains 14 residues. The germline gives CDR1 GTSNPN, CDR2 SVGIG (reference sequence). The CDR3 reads CAWSTLSRANVLTF. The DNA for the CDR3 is TGTGCCTGGAGCACCCTATCGCGGGCCAACGTCCTGACTTTC. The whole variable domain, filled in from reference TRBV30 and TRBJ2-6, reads SQTIHQWPATLVQPVGSPLSLECTVEGTSNPNLYWYRQAAGRGLQLLFYSVGIGQISSEVPQNLSASRPQDRQFILSSKKLLLSDSGFYLCAWSTLSRANVLTFGAGSRLTVL.

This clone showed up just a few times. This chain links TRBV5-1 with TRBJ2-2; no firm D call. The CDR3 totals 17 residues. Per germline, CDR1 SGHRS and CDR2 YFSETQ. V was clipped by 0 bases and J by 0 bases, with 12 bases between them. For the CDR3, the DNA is TGCGCCAGCAGCTTGGTGGTGGCCAGAACGAACACCGGGGAGCTGTTTTTT. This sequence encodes CASSLVVARTNTGELFF.

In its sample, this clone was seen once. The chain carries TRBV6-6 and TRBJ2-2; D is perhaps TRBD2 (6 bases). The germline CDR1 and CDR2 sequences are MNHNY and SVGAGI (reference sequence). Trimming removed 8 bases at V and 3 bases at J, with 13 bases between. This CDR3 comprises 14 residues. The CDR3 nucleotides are TGTGCCAGCCGGCAGGAGGGGTACACCGGGGAGCTGTTTTTT. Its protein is CASRQEGYTGELFF.